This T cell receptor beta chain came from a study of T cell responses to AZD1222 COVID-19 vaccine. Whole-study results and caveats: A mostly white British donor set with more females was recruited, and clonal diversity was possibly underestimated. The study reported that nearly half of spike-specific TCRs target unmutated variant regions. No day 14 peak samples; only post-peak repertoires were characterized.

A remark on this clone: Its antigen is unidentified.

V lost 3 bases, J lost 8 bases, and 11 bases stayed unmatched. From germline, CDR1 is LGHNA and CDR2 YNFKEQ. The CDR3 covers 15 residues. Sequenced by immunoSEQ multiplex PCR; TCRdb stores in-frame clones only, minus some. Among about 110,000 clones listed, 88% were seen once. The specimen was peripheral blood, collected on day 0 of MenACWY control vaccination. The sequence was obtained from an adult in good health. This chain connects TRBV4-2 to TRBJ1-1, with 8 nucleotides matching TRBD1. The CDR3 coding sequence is TGTGCCAGCAGCCAGGCAACAGGACAGGGAAAAGAAGCTTTCTTT. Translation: CASSQATGQGKEAFF.